One and the same sample provided the 11 T cell receptor beta chains below, sequenced in a study of T cell responses to AZD1222 COVID-19 vaccine. The repertoire was sequenced with immunoSEQ multiplex PCR; TCRdb's copy has only in-frame clones and lacks some. The repertoire holds 90,000 to 150,000 clones, with approximately 86% as singletons. The sample in question was peripheral blood, obtained 28 days after the second AZD1222 dose. The receptors shown here come from an adult who received the AZD1222 COVID-19 vaccine.

This chain joins TRBV4-2 and TRBJ1-2; 8 nucleotides agree with TRBD1. J lost 3 bases, V lost 4 bases, and 7 bases had no gene match. CDR1 LGHNA and CDR2 YNFKEQ come from the germline V gene. The CDR3 loop spans 15 amino acids. CDR3 sequence: CASSPRQGLHYGYTF. The CDR3 nucleotides read TGTGCCAGCAGCCCCCGACAGGGGCTCCACTATGGCTACACCTTC.

The chain couples TRBV3-1 (or the pseudogene TRBV3-2) to TRBJ1-3; D gene uncertain. This CDR3 has 13 residues. V was pared by 2 bases and J by 8 bases, with 10 bases between. The germline CDR1 and CDR2 sequences are LGHDT and YNNKEL (reference sequence). The CDR3 is CASSQTWIDTIYF. DNA of the CDR3: TGTGCCAGCAGCCAAACTTGGATAGACACCATATATTTT.

The V gene is TRBV19, the J gene TRBJ1-1, with D perhaps TRBD1 (6 bases). CDR1 is LNHDA and CDR2 is SQIVND in the germline V gene (reference sequence). The V gene lost 5 bases and the J gene lost 6 bases, with 19 bases spanning the gap. The CDR3 extends over 15 amino acids. The CDR3, as DNA: TGTGCCAGTAGTCGCCAGGGGAATCTTCTCTCTGAAGCTTTCTTT. Its protein is CASSRQGNLLSEAFF. Based on the CDR3 plus reference TRBV19 and TRBJ1-1, the full variable domain is DGGITQSPKYLFRKEGQNVTLSCEQNLNHDAMYWYRQDPGQGLRLIYYSQIVNDFQKGDIAEGYSVSREKKESFPLTVTSAQKNPTAFYLCASSRQGNLLSEAFFGQGTRLTVV.

The chain links TRBV7-9 to TRBJ1-5; the D is unclear. Germline V CDR1 and CDR2: SEHNR, FQNEAQ (reference sequence). The germline V and J ends were trimmed by 1 base and 2 bases, with 9 bases remaining between them. This CDR3 contains 15 residues. DNA of the CDR3: TGTGCCAGCAGCTTAGAAGGGCAGCGCAATCAGCCCCAGCATTTT. Translating gives CASSLEGQRNQPQHF.

This chain uses TRBV7-9 with TRBJ1-2, with D perhaps matching TRBD1 (5 bases). This CDR3 is built from 14 residues. CDR1 is SEHNR, CDR2 FQNEAQ, per germline (reference sequence). Trimming stripped 5 bases from V and 8 bases from J, with 18 bases between. DNA for the CDR3: TGTGCCAGCAGCCCAGAGAGCCAGGGTGGAGGCTACACCTTC. Translating gives CASSPESQGGGYTF.

This chain joins TRBV7-2 and TRBJ2-3; 7 nucleotides match TRBD2. CDR3 length: 16 residues. The germline V gene has CDR1 SGHTA and CDR2 FQGNSA. The junction had 8 bases not matched to a gene; V was cut back by 1 base and J by 4 bases. The CDR3: CASSLGLAVRADTQYF. The DNA for the CDR3 is TGTGCCAGCAGCTTAGGGCTAGCGGTCCGCGCAGATACGCAGTATTTT.

The rearrangement joins TRBV12-3 or TRBV12-4 to TRBJ1-1; D remains ambiguous. V was clipped by 0 bases and J by 2 bases, with 4 bases between them. The CDR3 length is 13 residues. The CDR3 loop reads CASSLAHNTEAFF. CDR3 sequence (DNA): TGTGCCAGCAGTTTAGCGCACAACACTGAAGCTTTCTTT.

The chain carries TRBV7-2 and TRBJ1-6, with D uncertain. The CDR3 length is 15 residues. CDR1 SGHTA and CDR2 FQGNSA come from the germline V gene. V was clipped by 5 bases and J by 2 bases, with 10 bases between them. The CDR3 sequence is CASSPPNPYNSPLHF. CDR3 bases: TGTGCCAGCAGCCCTCCGAACCCCTATAATTCACCCCTCCACTTT.

This clone appeared a single time. The CDR3, as DNA: TGTGCCAGCAGCGGCGGGGGCCGCTCCTACAATGAGCAGTTCTTC. Its protein product is CASSGGGRSYNEQFF. The rearrangement joins TRBV9 to TRBJ2-1, with TRBD2 as a possible D gene (7 bases). The CDR3 has 15 amino acids. The germline V gene has CDR1 SGDLS and CDR2 YYNGEE. V was clipped by 3 bases and J by 0 bases, with 10 bases between them.

This sequence joins TRBV18 and TRBJ1-4; no reliable D call. The CDR3 consists of 12 residues. The germline CDR1 and CDR2 sequences are KGHSH and LQKENI. Trimming removed 8 bases from V and 0 bases from J, with 4 bases in between. The CDR3 coding sequence is TGTGCCAGCCAGACAACTAATGAAAAACTGTTTTTT. The encoded protein is CASQTTNEKLFF.

The chain recombines TRBV7-6 with TRBJ2-2; possibly TRBD2 for D (5 bases). The CDR3 runs to 15 residues. V was clipped by 6 bases and J by 4 bases, with 15 bases between them. Germline CDR1 SGHVS, CDR2 FNYEAQ. CDR3 region: CASSYSYGITGELFF. The CDR3 nucleotides read TGTGCCAGCAGTTATTCCTACGGGATCACCGGGGAGCTGTTTTTT.